This entry describes one T cell receptor (beta chain). These data are taken from a study of blood T cell repertoires in COVID-19. Repertoires were generated with immunoSEQ multiplex PCR, while TCRdb's copy carries only in-frame clones and drops some. This sample yields around 450,000 clones, of which about nine tenths are seen a single time; around 0.7% belongs to the top ten. V was clipped by 2 bases and J by 0 bases; unmatched bases: 8. The CDR3 consists of 17 residues. Germline V gene sequence: CDR1 GTSNPN, CDR2 SVGIG (reference sequence). The TCR sequence derives from a young woman who had recovered from COVID-19. The V and J genes are TRBV30 and TRBJ2-3; 10 bases fit TRBD2. The sequenced sample consisted of PBMCs or T cells enriched from blood (not recorded which). CDR3 coding DNA: TGTGCCTGGAGTCTCGGAGCGGGGGGGTTTAGCACAGATACGCAGTATTTT. Translating it yields CAWSLGAGGFSTDTQYF.